This T cell receptor (beta chain) is from a study of T cells in Graves' hyperthyroidism and ophthalmopathy. Study-wide background: Blood was drawn when the patient was first diagnosed and still untreated.

This clonotype was detected only a few times. Germline CDR1 MNHEY, CDR2 SMNVEV (reference sequence). The V and J ends lost 6 bases and 2 bases, in that order; junction bases with no gene match: 12. The CDR3 contains 16 residues. Diagnosis relied on clinical symptoms, serum thyroxine and TRAb, thyroid ultrasound and orbital computed tomography. RNA transcripts yielded amplified TCR beta CDR3 regions. RT-PCR in the first round (using the HTBI primer set) targeted the TCR CDR3. In TCRdb, the multiplex PCR reads were re-called with MiXCR into one record per CDR3 protein. The sample has roughly 380,000 distinct CDR3 sequences, roughly 20% seen once.

The chain combines TRBV27 with TRBJ2-5; 7 bases agree with TRBD2. The clonotype originates from a woman aged 40 to 55 with Graves' ophthalmopathy. Sequencing used blood. CDR3 residues: CASSSLLGGWQETQYF. The CDR3 DNA reads as TGTGCCAGCAGCTCCCTATTGGGGGGGTGGCAAGAGACCCAGTACTTC.